This T cell receptor beta chain was captured by sequencing in a study of blood T cell repertoires in COVID-19. On the study more broadly: The study drew acute and convalescent COVID-19 samples from the United States, Italy and Spain.

The sample holds one count of this clone. The germline gives CDR1 SGHAT, CDR2 FQNNGV. The CDR3 runs 15 residues. V lost 0 bases and J lost 3, with 11 bases in between. Authors' analysis steps: Estimated nucleated cell counts came from reference gene primer amplification. Generated by immunoSEQ multiplex PCR, the TCRdb table keeps only in-frame clones and is missing some. V, J and clone size reflect that table, while D and trimming were determined from the DNA. The sample lists under 300,000 clones, approximately 85% seen once, with 9.5% to 15% in the top ten. This TCR was sampled from a woman aged 60-70 years with active or convalescent COVID-19. The source material was peripheral blood. This chain joins TRBV11-2 and TRBJ1-1, with a possible D match to TRBD1 (6 bases). CDR3 residues: CASSLDPGQHTEAFF. As DNA, the CDR3 is TGTGCCAGCAGCTTAGACCCGGGACAACACACTGAAGCTTTCTTT.